These T cell receptor beta chains were read from a single sample in a study of Graves' ophthalmopathy and Graves' hyperthyroidism. A single record per CDR3 protein comes from TCRdb applying MiXCR to the multiplex PCR reads. This table has about 210,000 distinct CDR3 sequences, roughly 29% appearing once. Sequencing was performed on peripheral blood. These receptor sequences come from a man between 45 and 60 years old with Graves' ophthalmopathy. Both conserved end residues are trimmed from each CDR3. A D gene is named only where the DNA matches it firmly.

V	D	J	CDR3
TRBV28	TRBD1	TRBJ1-3	ASILGTGYGNTIY
TRBV20-1	.	TRBJ2-7	SAAIRLGDYEQY
TRBV24-1	TRBD1	TRBJ2-7	ATRKLGQGDYEQY
TRBV12-3/TRBV12-4	TRBD2	TRBJ2-7	ASSLRRGLAGARYEQY
TRBV28	.	TRBJ2-7	ASNLRNTYEQY
TRBV12-5	.	TRBJ2-7	ASGLADSPRQY
TRBV7-2	.	TRBJ2-4	ASSSRTDQTKNIQY
TRBV29-1	TRBD2	TRBJ2-6	SAAGTAAGANVLT
TRBV11-2	.	TRBJ2-7	ASSLDSPEQY
TRBV27	TRBD2	TRBJ2-2	ASSKAGPSNTGELF
TRBV11-2	TRBD1	TRBJ2-7	ASSPPGQGIYEQY
TRBV7-9	.	TRBJ2-5	ASSLGAGDFQETQY
TRBV12-3/TRBV12-4	.	TRBJ1-1	ASSFVHHTEAF
TRBV2	.	TRBJ1-5	ASSEGLGLSFNQPQH
TRBV6-2/TRBV6-3	.	TRBJ2-7	ASSERALYEQY
TRBV28	.	TRBJ1-1	ASSSANTEAF
TRBV12-3/TRBV12-4	TRBD1	TRBJ2-7	ASTFRDRYEQY
TRBV2	TRBD1	TRBJ2-3	ASSDGQGESTDTQY
TRBV20-1	.	TRBJ2-5	RVLSGLKTQY
TRBV28	TRBD2	TRBJ2-7	ASSSPGTSGRALVKTEQY
TRBV29-1	.	TRBJ1-5	SVEEDGWDQPQH
TRBV28	.	TRBJ2-7	ASSRRDYEQY
TRBV12-3/TRBV12-4	.	TRBJ2-5	ASSLGGGALQETQY
TRBV14	.	TRBJ2-2	ASSEMQNTGELF
TRBV7-3	.	TRBJ1-1	ASTYQWGTEAF
TRBV20-1	.	TRBJ2-7	SASQRYEQY
TRBV9	TRBD1	TRBJ1-1	ASSVVQGAEAF
TRBV20-1	.	TRBJ2-7	SARGYRHETYEQY
TRBV30	TRBD1	TRBJ1-1	AWTPDRDTEAF
TRBV6-2/TRBV6-3	TRBD2	TRBJ2-7	ASRILALSYEQY
TRBV28	.	TRBJ2-7	ASSLLIQEPRVDEQY
TRBV11-2	.	TRBJ1-1	ASSFLRENTEAF
TRBV27	.	TRBJ1-2	ASSLDSNVANYGYT
TRBV7-2	TRBD1	TRBJ2-7	ASSTTQGAFYEQY
TRBV12-5	.	TRBJ1-1	ASGLGGMNTEAF
TRBV15	.	TRBJ2-5	ATSRVGGYQETQY
TRBV6-5	.	TRBJ2-2	ASSYSDPQINTGELF
TRBV30	TRBD2	TRBJ2-3	AWSPQLAGYTDTQY
TRBV28	.	TRBJ1-2	ASSPPNRVNYGYT
TRBV25-1	.	TRBJ1-2	ASSLDGQDIYGYT
TRBV6-5	TRBD2	TRBJ2-7	ASRVTSGSSYEQY
TRBV7-2	.	TRBJ1-3	ASSLAADKSGNTIY
TRBV5-1	TRBD2	TRBJ2-5	ASILAGGGAGKTQY
TRBV15	.	TRBJ1-5	ATSRAETGQRNQPQH
TRBV19	.	TRBJ1-5	ASSITQSGQPQH
TRBV29-1	.	TRBJ1-1	SGVRAGNTEAF
TRBV3-1	TRBD2	TRBJ2-7	ASSHGGSHEQY
TRBV3-1	.	TRBJ1-1	ASSAERGTEAF
TRBV6-5	.	TRBJ2-7	ANSTGSRNSEGSYEQY
TRBV28	.	TRBJ1-2	ASSPLSPGGYT
TRBV29-1	TRBD2	TRBJ2-7	SVPTSMGGDEQY
TRBV19	TRBD2	TRBJ2-2	ASIDFSGSTGELF
TRBV6-4	.	TRBJ2-7	ASSPTVKQY
TRBV28	.	TRBJ2-7	ASSPSGAPSPYEQY
TRBV12-3/TRBV12-4	TRBD2	TRBJ2-5	ASSSRAGGVETQY
TRBV28	TRBD2	TRBJ2-5	ASSHSGGLGTQY
TRBV7-3	.	TRBJ2-7	ASSVHKEQY
TRBV20-1	.	TRBJ2-7	SAAQLGSSYEQY
TRBV5-1	TRBD1	TRBJ2-5	ASSRDRAWRETQY